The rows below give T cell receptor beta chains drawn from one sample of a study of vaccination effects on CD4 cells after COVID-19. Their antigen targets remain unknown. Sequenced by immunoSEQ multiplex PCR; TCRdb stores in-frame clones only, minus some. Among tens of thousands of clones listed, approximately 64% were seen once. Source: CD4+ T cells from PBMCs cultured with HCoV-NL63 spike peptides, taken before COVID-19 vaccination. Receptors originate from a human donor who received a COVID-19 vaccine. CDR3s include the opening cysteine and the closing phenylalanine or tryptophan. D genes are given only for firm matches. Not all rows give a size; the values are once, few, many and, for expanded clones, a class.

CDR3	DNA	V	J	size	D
CASSLGLAGWYNEQFF	TGTGCCAGCAGCTTGGGGCTAGCGGGGTGGTACAATGAGCAGTTCTTC	TRBV5-6	TRBJ2-1	.	TRBD2
CASKGRRFTDTQYF	TGTGCCAGCAAGGGCAGGAGATTCACAGATACGCAGTATTTT	TRBV2	TRBJ2-3	.	.
CASSHPLSQGGTNEQFF	TGCGCCAGCAGCCACCCCCTGTCGCAGGGGGGAACGAATGAGCAGTTCTTC	TRBV4-1	TRBJ2-1	.	.
CATHRTGSVLGGELFF	TGTGCCACACATAGGACAGGGAGTGTATTGGGCGGGGAGCTGTTTTTT	TRBV5-4	TRBJ2-2	.	TRBD1
CASSDVGSPEQYF	TGTGCCAGCAGTGACGTTGGGAGTCCCGAGCAGTACTTC	TRBV2	TRBJ2-7	.	.
CASSGSSGGAIDTQYF	TGTGCCAGCAGCGGAAGTAGCGGGGGGGCGATAGATACGCAGTATTTT	TRBV7-2	TRBJ2-3	few	TRBD2
CASSSLAGFTDTQYF	TGTGCCAGCAGCTCCCTAGCGGGGTTCACAGATACGCAGTATTTT	TRBV7-2	TRBJ2-3	few	TRBD2
CASSSLDSNYGYTF	TGCGCCAGCAGCTCCCTAGACAGCAACTATGGCTACACCTTC	TRBV5-1	TRBJ1-2	.	.
CASSFTGGNEQYF	TGTGCCAGCAGCTTTACAGGGGGTAATGAGCAGTACTTC	TRBV5-4	TRBJ2-7	.	TRBD1
CASSSRGQGIGYTF	TGTGCCAGTAGTTCAAGGGGGCAGGGAATTGGCTACACCTTC	TRBV19	TRBJ1-2	.	TRBD1
CSVTTTYNEQFF	TGCAGCGTGACTACTACTTACAATGAGCAGTTCTTC	TRBV29-1	TRBJ2-1	few	.
CASRISGEQYF	TGTGCCAGCAGGATTAGCGGCGAGCAGTACTTC	TRBV3-1/TRBV3-2	TRBJ2-7	.	.